Ten or more counts support the clone carrying this T cell receptor (beta chain). Its antigen is not known. This sample is drawn from a study of T cells in Graves' hyperthyroidism and ophthalmopathy. Over 18 months, lack of ophthalmopathy progression marked Graves' hyperthyroidism as stable. The authors took PBMCs from 8.5 to 10 ml fresh peripheral blood. Trimming took off 5 bases at V and 4 bases at J, with 18 bases between the two ends. This CDR3 is 15 amino acids long. Per the germline V gene, CDR1 is SGHVS and CDR2 is FQNEAQ. Amplification of TCR beta CDR3 regions was performed using RNA transcripts as template. The study used the HTBI primer set for a first-round RT-PCR of the TCR CDR3. TCRdb called the multiplex PCR reads again in MiXCR, with one record for every CDR3 protein. The sample consists of about 420,000 distinct CDR3 sequences, roughly 13% of them appearing once. Points from the study as a whole: Ophthalmopathy was identified by the model a median approximately 6.4 months ahead of onset.

The chain uses TRBV7-8 and TRBJ2-7; perhaps TRBD2 as D (5 bases). The sequenced sample consisted of blood. The clonotype originates from a woman younger than 35 with Graves' hyperthyroidism. The CDR3 is CASSDVGLGVYEQYF. The CDR3 coding sequence is TGTGCCAGCAGCGACGTCGGGTTGGGAGTTTACGAGCAGTACTTC.